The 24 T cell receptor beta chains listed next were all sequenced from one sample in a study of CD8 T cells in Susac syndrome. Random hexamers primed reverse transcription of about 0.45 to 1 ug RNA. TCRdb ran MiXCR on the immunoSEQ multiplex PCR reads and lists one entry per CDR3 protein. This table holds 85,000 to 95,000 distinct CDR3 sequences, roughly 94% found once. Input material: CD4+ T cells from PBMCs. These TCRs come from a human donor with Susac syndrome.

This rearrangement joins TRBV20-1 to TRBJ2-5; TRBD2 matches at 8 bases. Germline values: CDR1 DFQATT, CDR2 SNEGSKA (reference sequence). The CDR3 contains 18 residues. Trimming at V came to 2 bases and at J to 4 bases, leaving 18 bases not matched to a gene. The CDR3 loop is CSARRRGYSGGPRETQYF. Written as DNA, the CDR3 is TGCAGTGCTAGACGGAGGGGGTACTCGGGGGGGCCCAGAGAGACCCAGTACTTC.

CDR3 protein: CSARTWVSETQYF. CDR3 DNA: TGCAGTGCTAGAACATGGGTCTCTGAGACCCAGTACTTC. This sequence joins TRBV20-1 and TRBJ2-5, with D hard to call. The CDR3 covers 13 residues. The germline V gene encodes CDR1 DFQATT and CDR2 SNEGSKA (reference sequence). V was pared by 2 bases and J by 5 bases, with 12 bases between.

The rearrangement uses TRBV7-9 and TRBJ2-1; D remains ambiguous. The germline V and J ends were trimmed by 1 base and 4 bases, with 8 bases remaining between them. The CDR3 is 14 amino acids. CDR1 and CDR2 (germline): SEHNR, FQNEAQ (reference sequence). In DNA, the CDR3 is TGTGCCAGCAGCTTAGTCCAGGCGTACAATGAGCAGTTCTTC. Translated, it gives CASSLVQAYNEQFF.

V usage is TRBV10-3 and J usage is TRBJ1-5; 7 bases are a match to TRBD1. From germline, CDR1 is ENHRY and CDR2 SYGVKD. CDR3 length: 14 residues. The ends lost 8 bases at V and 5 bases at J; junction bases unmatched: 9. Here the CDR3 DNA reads TGTGCCATCGGGAGACAGGGCGGTGATCAGCCCCAGCATTTT. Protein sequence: CAIGRQGGDQPQHF.

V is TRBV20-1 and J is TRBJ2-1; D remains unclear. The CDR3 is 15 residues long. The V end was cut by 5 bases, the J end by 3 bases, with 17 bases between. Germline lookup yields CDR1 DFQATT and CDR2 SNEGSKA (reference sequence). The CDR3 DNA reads TGCAGTGCTCGGGCAACCCCCGCTATCTACAATGAGCAGTTCTTC. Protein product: CSARATPAIYNEQFF.

CDR3 bases: TGTGCCAGTACCTTCACAATGGGGACGGGTCCAACGGAAAAACTGTTTTTT. Translating gives CASTFTMGTGPTEKLFF. The chain links TRBV19 to TRBJ1-4, with TRBD1 as a possible D gene (5 bases). This CDR3 is 17 amino acids long. Per germline, CDR1 LNHDA and CDR2 SQIVND (reference sequence). V was shortened by 7 bases and J by 8 bases, with 26 bases between the two germline ends.

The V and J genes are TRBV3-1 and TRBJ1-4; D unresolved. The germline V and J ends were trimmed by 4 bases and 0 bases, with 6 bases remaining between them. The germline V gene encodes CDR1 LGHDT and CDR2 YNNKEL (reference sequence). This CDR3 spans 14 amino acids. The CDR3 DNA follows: TGTGCCAGCAGCCGCCAGTCAACTAATGAAAAACTGTTTTTT. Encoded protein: CASSRQSTNEKLFF.

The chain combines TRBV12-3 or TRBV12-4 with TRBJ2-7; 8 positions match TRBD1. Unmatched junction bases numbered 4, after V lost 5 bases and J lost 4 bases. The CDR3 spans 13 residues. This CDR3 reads CASSRDRSYEQYF. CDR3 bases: TGTGCCAGCAGTAGGGACAGGTCGTACGAGCAGTACTTC.

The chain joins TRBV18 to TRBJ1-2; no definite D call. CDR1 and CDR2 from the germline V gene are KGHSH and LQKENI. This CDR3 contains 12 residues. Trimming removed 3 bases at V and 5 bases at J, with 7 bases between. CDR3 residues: CASSPKEYGYTF. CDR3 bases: TGTGCCAGCTCACCCAAGGAATATGGCTACACCTTC. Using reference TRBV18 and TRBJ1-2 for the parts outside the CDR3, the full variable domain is NAGVMQNPRHLVRRRGQEARLRCSPMKGHSHVYWYRQLPEEGLKFMVYLQKENIIDESGMPKERFSAEFPKEGPSILRIQQVVRGDSAAYFCASSPKEYGYTFGSGTRLTVV.

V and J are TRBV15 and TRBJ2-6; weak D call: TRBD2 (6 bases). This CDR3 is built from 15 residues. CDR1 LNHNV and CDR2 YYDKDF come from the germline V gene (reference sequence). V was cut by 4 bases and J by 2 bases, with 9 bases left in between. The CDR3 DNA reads TGTGCCACCAGCACGGCGGGGACTGGGGCCAACGTCCTGACTTTC. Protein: CATSTAGTGANVLTF. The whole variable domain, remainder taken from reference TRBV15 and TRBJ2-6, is DAMVIQNPRYQVTQFGKPVTLSCSQTLNHNVMYWYQQKSSQAPKLLFHYYDKDFNNEADTPDNFQSRRPNTSFCFLDIRSPGLGDTAMYLCATSTAGTGANVLTFGAGSRLTVL.

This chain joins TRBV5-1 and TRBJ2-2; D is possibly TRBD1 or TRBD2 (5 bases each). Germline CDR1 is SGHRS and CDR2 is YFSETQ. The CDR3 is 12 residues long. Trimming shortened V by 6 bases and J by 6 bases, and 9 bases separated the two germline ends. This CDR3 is CASKRDPGELFF. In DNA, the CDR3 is TGCGCCAGCAAGAGGGACCCCGGGGAGCTGTTTTTT.

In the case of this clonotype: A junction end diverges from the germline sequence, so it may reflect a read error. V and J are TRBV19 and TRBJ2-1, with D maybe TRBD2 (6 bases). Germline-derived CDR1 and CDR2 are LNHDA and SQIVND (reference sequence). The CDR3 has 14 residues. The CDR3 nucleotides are TGTGCCAGTAGTCTAGATTCGACTAGTCATGAGCAGTTCTTC. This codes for CASSLDSTSHEQFF.

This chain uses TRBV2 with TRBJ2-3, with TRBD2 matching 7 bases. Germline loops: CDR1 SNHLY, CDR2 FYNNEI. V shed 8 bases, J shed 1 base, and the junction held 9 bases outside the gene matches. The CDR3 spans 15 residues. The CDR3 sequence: CASGIRGDRTDTQYF. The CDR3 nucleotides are TGTGCCAGCGGGATTCGGGGGGACCGCACAGATACGCAGTATTTT.

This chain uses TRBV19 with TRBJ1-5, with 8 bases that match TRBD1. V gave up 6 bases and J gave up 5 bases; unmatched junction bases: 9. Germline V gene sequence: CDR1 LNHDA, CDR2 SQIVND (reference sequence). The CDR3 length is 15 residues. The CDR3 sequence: CASRTGGNRDQPQHF. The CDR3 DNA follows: TGTGCCAGTAGAACAGGGGGTAATAGGGATCAGCCCCAGCATTTT.

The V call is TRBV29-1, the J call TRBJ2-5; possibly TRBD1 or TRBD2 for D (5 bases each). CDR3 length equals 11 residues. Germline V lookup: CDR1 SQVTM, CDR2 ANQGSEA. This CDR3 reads CGGHLQETQYF. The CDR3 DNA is TGCGGAGGACACCTCCAAGAGACCCAGTACTTC.

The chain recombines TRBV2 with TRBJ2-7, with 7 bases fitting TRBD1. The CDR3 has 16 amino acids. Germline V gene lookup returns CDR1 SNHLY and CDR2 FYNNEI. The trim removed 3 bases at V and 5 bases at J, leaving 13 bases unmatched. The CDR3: CASSDTLWAGGDEQYF. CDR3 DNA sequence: TGTGCCAGCAGTGACACCCTCTGGGCAGGGGGAGACGAGCAGTACTTC. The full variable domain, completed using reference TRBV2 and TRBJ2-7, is EPEVTQTPSHQVTQMGQEVILRCVPISNHLYFYWYRQILGQKVEFLVSFYNNEISEKSEIFDDQFSVERPDGSNFTLKIRSTKLEDSAMYFCASSDTLWAGGDEQYFGPGTRLTVT.

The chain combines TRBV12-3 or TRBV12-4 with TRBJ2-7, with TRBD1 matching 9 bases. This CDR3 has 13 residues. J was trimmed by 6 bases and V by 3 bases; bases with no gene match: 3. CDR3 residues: CASSFGTGLEQYF. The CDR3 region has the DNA TGTGCCAGCAGTTTTGGGACAGGGCTCGAGCAGTACTTC.

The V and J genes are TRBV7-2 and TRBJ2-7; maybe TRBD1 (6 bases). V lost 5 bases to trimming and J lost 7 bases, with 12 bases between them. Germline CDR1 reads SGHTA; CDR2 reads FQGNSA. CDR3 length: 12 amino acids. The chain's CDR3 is CASSPTRGEQYF. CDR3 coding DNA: TGTGCCAGCAGCCCAACGAGGGGGGAGCAGTACTTC.

CDR3 DNA sequence: TGCAGTGCTAGGGGGGGCCCCCAAGAGACCCAGTACTTC. It encodes CSARGGPQETQYF. The gene calls are TRBV20-1 and TRBJ2-5; D could derive from TRBD1 or TRBD2 (6 bases each). This CDR3 comprises 13 residues. The germline gives CDR1 DFQATT, CDR2 SNEGSKA (reference sequence). Trimming removed 3 bases from V and 1 base from J, with 9 bases in between.

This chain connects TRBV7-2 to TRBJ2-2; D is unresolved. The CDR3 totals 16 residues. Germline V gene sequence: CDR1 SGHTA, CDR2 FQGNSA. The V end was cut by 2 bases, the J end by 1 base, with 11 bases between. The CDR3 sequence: CASSLSLGMNTGELFF. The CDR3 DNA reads TGTGCCAGCAGCTTAAGTCTGGGGATGAACACCGGGGAGCTGTTTTTT.

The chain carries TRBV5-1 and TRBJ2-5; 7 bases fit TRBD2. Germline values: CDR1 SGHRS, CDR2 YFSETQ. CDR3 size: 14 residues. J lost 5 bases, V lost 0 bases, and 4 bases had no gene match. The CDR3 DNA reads TGCGCCAGCAGCTTGGCCGAGGGAGGGGAGACCCAGTACTTC. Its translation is CASSLAEGGETQYF.

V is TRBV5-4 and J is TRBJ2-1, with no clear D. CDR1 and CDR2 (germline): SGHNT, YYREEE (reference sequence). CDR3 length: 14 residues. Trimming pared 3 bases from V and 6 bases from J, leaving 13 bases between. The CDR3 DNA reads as TGTGCCAGCAGCTCCCAGGACGGCCTCAATGAGCAGTTCTTC. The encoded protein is CASSSQDGLNEQFF.

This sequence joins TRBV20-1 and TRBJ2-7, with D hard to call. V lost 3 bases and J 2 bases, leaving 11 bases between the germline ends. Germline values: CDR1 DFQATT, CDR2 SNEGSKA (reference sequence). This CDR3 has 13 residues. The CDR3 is CSASITDPYEQYF. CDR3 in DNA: TGCAGTGCTAGTATCACCGATCCCTACGAGCAGTACTTC.

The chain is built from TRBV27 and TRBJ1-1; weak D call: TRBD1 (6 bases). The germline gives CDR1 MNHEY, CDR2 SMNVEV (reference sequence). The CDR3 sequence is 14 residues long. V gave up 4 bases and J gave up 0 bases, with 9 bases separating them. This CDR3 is CASSSTGLNTEAFF. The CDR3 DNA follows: TGTGCCAGCAGTTCGACAGGTTTGAACACTGAAGCTTTCTTT.